These 18 T cell receptor beta chains were sequenced from one sample in a study of T cells in Graves' hyperthyroidism and ophthalmopathy. It was RNA transcripts that yielded the amplified TCR beta CDR3 regions. HTBI primers were employed in a first-round RT-PCR of the TCR CDR3. TCRdb redid the calling of the multiplex PCR reads with MiXCR, one entry per CDR3 protein. The profile shows approximately 560,000 distinct CDR3 sequences, more than 45% of them singletons. Input material: peripheral blood or thyroid tissue (not recorded which). These receptors came from a woman aged 18-35 years with Graves' hyperthyroidism.

This chain links TRBV24-1 with TRBJ1-6, with a possible D match to TRBD1 (5 bases). This CDR3 is 13 amino acids long. CDR1 is KGHDR, CDR2 SFDVKD, per germline. V was clipped by 6 bases and J by 7 bases, with 9 bases between them. The chain's CDR3 is CATSLWGNSPLHF. CDR3 in DNA: TGTGCCACCAGTTTATGGGGGAATTCACCCCTCCACTTT.

The chain recombines TRBV4-1 with TRBJ1-1; D may be TRBD1 (5 bases). The CDR3 spans 14 residues. Germline loops: CDR1 MGHRA, CDR2 YSYEKL. V was shortened by 5 bases and J by 1 base, with 11 bases between the two germline ends. CDR3 protein: CASSELTENTEAFF. In DNA form, the CDR3 reads TGCGCCAGCAGCGAATTGACAGAGAACACTGAAGCTTTCTTT.

This clonotype was recorded a few times. V is TRBV25-1 and J is TRBJ1-6; no firm D call. Germline lookup yields CDR1 MGHDK and CDR2 SYGVNS. This CDR3 contains 16 residues. Trimming left V 6 bases short and J 0 bases short, with 12 bases between. CDR3 residues: CASRGSESSYNSPLHF. CDR3 DNA: TGTGCCAGCAGGGGTTCGGAGAGCTCCTATAATTCACCCCTCCACTTT.

The chain recombines TRBV15 with TRBJ2-2; no clear D. The CDR3 consists of 14 residues. The V end lost 1 base, the J end lost 11 bases, and 14 bases lay between the germline ends. The germline CDR1 and CDR2 sequences are LNHNV and YYDKDF (reference sequence). DNA for the CDR3: TGTGCCACCAGCAGAGGGACGGTCTCCTACGAGCTGTTTTTT. Its protein product is CATSRGTVSYELFF.

This clonotype was picked up one time. A much bigger clone sits one base away, suggesting this may be a read error. The chain employs TRBV7-2 and TRBJ1-2; D may be TRBD1 (6 bases). Germline-derived CDR1 and CDR2 are SGHTA and FQGNSA. The CDR3 spans 14 residues. The ends were cut back, 6 bases at V and 4 bases at J, with 15 bases in the middle. DNA for the CDR3: TGTGCCAGCAGGGGGGGCGGACGCACCTATGGCTACACCTTC. This gives the protein CASRGGGRTYGYTF.

The J gene is TRBJ2-7, the V gene TRBV6-5; no definite D call. The V end was cut by 3 bases, the J end by 2 bases, with 11 bases between. Per the germline V gene, CDR1 is MNHEY and CDR2 is SVGAGI. The CDR3 totals 14 residues. CDR3 nucleotide sequence: TGTGCCAGCAGTTATCGTCTCGGCGCCTACGAGCAGTACTTC. Translated, it gives CASSYRLGAYEQYF.

With regard to this clonotype: Germline and junction disagree at one end, which may indicate a read error. V gene TRBV10-3 combines with J gene TRBJ2-7; 9 nucleotides match TRBD2. Germline assignment: CDR1 ENHRY and CDR2 SYGVKD. This CDR3 spans 15 amino acids. This CDR3 reads CAITEETSGYYEQYF. CDR3 in DNA: TGTGCCATCACTGAGGAGACTAGCGGTTACTACGAGCAGTACTTC.

This clonotype showed up many times. The V gene is TRBV29-1, the J gene TRBJ2-5; 9 bases are a match to TRBD1. There are 15 residues in the CDR3. Germline V gene lookup returns CDR1 SQVTM and CDR2 ANQGSEA. The J segment lost 0 bases and the V segment lost 1 base, leaving 3 bases of the junction unmatched. This CDR3 is CSVEAGQGYQETQYF. The CDR3 DNA reads as TGCAGCGTTGAAGCAGGACAGGGGTACCAAGAGACCCAGTACTTC.

The chain links TRBV7-2 to TRBJ1-1; D is undetermined. In germline, CDR1 is SGHTA, CDR2 FQGNSA. The CDR3 covers 14 residues. V was clipped by 5 bases and J by 0 bases, with 10 bases between them. Here the CDR3 reads CASSVRGLNTEAFF. As DNA, the CDR3 is TGTGCCAGCAGCGTAAGAGGGTTGAACACTGAAGCTTTCTTT.

This clonotype has just a few counts. The V and J genes are TRBV9 and TRBJ1-2; no reliable D call. CDR1 and CDR2 from the germline V gene are SGDLS and YYNGEE. Trimming took off 4 bases at V and 7 bases at J, with 11 bases between the two ends. This CDR3 has 12 residues. DNA for the CDR3: TGTGCCAGCAGCCTAGGGCCGGTTGGCTACACCTTC. Translating it yields CASSLGPVGYTF. Filled out from reference TRBV9 and TRBJ1-2, the complete variable domain reads DSGVTQTPKHLITATGQRVTLRCSPRSGDLSVYWYQQSLDQGLQFLIQYYNGEERAKGNILERFSAQQFPDLHSELNLSSLELGDSALYFCASSLGPVGYTFGSGTRLTVV.

For this clonotype: This could be a read error, since a much larger clone is one nucleotide away. V usage is TRBV7-8 and J usage is TRBJ1-2; D not resolved. The CDR3 has 15 residues. Germline V gives CDR1 SGHVS, CDR2 FQNEAQ. The V gene lost 3 bases and the J gene lost 4 bases, with 15 bases spanning the gap. In DNA form, the CDR3 reads TGTGCCAGCAGCTTCGGCGGGAGCGCGGGCTATGGCTACACCTTC. Encoded protein: CASSFGGSAGYGYTF.

The V gene is TRBV7-1, the J gene TRBJ2-2; 15 positions match TRBD2. TRBV7-1 is marked as an open reading frame, function uncertain. V gave up 3 bases and J gave up 4 bases; unmatched junction bases: 0. The CDR3 is made up of 16 amino acids. The CDR3 sequence: CASSSGLAGGTGELFF. The CDR3 coding sequence is TGTGCCAGCAGCTCGGGACTAGCGGGAGGCACCGGGGAGCTGTTTTTT.

Note on this clonotype: A single base separates this from a much larger clone, so it may be a read error. Given the absence of the conserved phenylalanine or tryptophan at the CDR3 end, a read error is likely. This rearrangement joins TRBV2 to TRBJ1-5, with D unresolved. The CDR3 spans 14 residues. Between the trimmed V and J ends, which lost 2 bases and 3 bases, there was a span of 8 bases. The V gene's germline CDR1 is SNHLY and CDR2 FYNNEI. The CDR3 nucleotides read TGTGCCAGCAGTGAACGGGATCTCAATCAGCCCCAGCATCTT. Translated, it gives CASSERDLNQPQHL.

As concerns this clonotype: A read error is possible here, since a much larger clone lies one base away. The V gene is TRBV11-2, the J gene TRBJ2-7; D not resolved. The germline V gene encodes CDR1 SGHAT and CDR2 FQNNGV. The CDR3 contains 15 residues. The CDR3 here is CANSLEAVGSYEQYF. The CDR3 bases are TGTGCCAACAGCTTAGAGGCGGTAGGGTCCTACGAGCAGTACTTC.

The CDR3 region has the DNA TGCGCCAGCAGCGTCTACCGGGAGTTATTCTACGAGCAGTACTTC. Protein: CASSVYRELFYEQYF. The chain uses TRBV5-1 and TRBJ2-7, with a tentative D call TRBD2 (6 bases). The CDR3 spans 15 residues. CDR1 and CDR2 (germline): SGHRS, YFSETQ. V was clipped by 4 bases and J by 3 bases, with 17 bases between them.

The rearrangement joins TRBV15 to TRBJ1-5, with D possibly matching TRBD1 (5 bases). Trimming shortened V by 9 bases and J by 1 base, and 19 bases separated the two germline ends. Per the germline V gene, CDR1 is LNHNV and CDR2 is YYDKDF (reference sequence). The CDR3 runs 16 residues. In DNA form, the CDR3 reads TGTGCCACAAGCGTAGCGGGGGGGGTCAGCAATCAGCCCCAGCATTTT. This encodes CATSVAGGVSNQPQHF.

The chain joins TRBV20-1 to TRBJ1-5, with 9 bases identical to TRBD1. The CDR3 has 14 residues. Germline V gives CDR1 DFQATT, CDR2 SNEGSKA (reference sequence). Germline trimming cut 3 bases from V and 6 bases from J; bases unmatched to any gene: 6. CDR3 sequence reads: CSARATGGGQPQHF. In DNA form, the CDR3 reads TGCAGTGCTAGGGCAACAGGGGGCGGTCAGCCCCAGCATTTT.

This clonotype was counted a few times. The V call is TRBV2, the J call TRBJ2-5, with 9 positions matching TRBD1. The germline gives CDR1 SNHLY, CDR2 FYNNEI. The CDR3 spans 15 residues. V shed 8 bases, J shed 4 bases, and the junction held 11 bases outside the gene matches. For the CDR3, the DNA is TGTGCCAGCTCACCGCCTACAGGGGGCGCAGAGACCCAGTACTTC. It encodes CASSPPTGGAETQYF.